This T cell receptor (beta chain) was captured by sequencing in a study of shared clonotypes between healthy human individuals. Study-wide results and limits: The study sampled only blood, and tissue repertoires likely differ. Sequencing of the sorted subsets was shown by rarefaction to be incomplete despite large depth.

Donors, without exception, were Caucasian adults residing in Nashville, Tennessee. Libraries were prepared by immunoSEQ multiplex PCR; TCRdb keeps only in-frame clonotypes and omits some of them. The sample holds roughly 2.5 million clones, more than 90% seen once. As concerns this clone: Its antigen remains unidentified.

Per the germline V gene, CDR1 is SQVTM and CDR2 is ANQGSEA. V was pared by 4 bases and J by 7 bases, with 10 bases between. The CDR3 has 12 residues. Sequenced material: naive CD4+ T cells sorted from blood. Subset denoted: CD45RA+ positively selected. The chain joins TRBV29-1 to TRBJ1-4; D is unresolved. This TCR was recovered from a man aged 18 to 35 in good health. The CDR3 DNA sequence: TGCAGCGTTGTTAGTACAAGTGAAAAACTGTTTTTT. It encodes CSVVSTSEKLFF.